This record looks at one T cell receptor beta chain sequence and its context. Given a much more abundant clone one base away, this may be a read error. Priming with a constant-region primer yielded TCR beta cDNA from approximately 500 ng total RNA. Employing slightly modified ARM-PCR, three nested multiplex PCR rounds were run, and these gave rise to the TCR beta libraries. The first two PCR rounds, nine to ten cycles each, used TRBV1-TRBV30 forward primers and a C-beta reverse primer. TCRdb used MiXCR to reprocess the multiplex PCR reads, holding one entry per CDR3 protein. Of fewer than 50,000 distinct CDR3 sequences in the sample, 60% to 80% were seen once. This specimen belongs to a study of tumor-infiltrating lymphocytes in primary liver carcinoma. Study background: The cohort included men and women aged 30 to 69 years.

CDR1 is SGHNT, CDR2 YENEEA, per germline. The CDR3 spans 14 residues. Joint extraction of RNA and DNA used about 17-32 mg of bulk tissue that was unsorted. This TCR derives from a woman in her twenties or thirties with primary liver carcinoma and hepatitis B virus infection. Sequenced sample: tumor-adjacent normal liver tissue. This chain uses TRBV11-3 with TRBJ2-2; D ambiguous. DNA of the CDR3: TGTGCCAGCAGCTTAAACGCGAACACCCGGGAGCTGTTTTTT. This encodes CASSLNANTRELFF. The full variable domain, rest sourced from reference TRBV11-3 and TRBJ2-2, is EAGVVQSPRYKIIEKKQPVAFWCNPISGHNTLYWYLQNLGQGPELLIRYENEEAVDDSQLPKDRFSAERLKGVDSTLKIQPAELGDSAVYLCASSLNANTRELFFGEGSRLTVL.